A single T cell receptor (beta chain) is shown here with its context. Its matching antigen is unknown. Primers included in the PCR were 60 Vbeta and 13 Jbeta primers. TCRdb's copy holds only in-frame clones and misses some; the assay was immunoSEQ multiplex PCR. The sample lists around 130,000 clones; over 80% were seen once. This CDR3 has 16 residues. The germline gives CDR1 SGHDT, CDR2 YYEEEE. The junction had 4 bases not matched to a gene; V was cut back by 2 bases and J by 0 bases. The sample comes from a study of cytomegalovirus exposure and HLA in healthy donors. Overall study results and limits: Associated with HLA alleles at 0.05 false discovery rate in a later analysis were about 17,000 TCR beta sequences. It emerged from a later analysis that several of the most significant clusters appeared to be linked to common viral pathogens.

The chain joins TRBV5-6 to TRBJ2-3; TRBD1 matches at 9 bases. The sample comprised PBMCs. The receptor was derived from a man younger than 45 in good health and CMV-seronegative. CDR3 nucleotide sequence: TGTGCCAGCAGCTTAGACAGGGGGGACAGCACAGATACGCAGTATTTT. Its translation is CASSLDRGDSTDTQYF.